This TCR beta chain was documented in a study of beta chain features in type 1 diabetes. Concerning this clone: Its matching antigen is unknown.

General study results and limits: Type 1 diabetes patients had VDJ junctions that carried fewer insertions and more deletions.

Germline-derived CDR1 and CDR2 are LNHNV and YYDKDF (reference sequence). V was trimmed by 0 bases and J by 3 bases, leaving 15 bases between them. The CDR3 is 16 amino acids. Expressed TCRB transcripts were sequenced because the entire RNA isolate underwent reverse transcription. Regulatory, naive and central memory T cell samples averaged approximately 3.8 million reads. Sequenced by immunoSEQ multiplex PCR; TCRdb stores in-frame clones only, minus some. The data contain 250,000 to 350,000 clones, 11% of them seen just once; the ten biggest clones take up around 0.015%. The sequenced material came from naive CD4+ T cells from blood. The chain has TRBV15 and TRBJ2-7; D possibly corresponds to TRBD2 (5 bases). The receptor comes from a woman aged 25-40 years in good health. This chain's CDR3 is CATSRDRDSRYYEQYF. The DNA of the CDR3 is TGTGCCACCAGCAGAGATCGGGATAGCAGATACTACGAGCAGTACTTC.